These 12 T cell receptor beta chains originate from one sample sequenced in a study of cytomegalovirus exposure and HLA in healthy donors. Primers included in the PCR were 60 Vbeta and 13 Jbeta primers. Profiled with immunoSEQ multiplex PCR; TCRdb holds only in-frame clones, not every one. The sample includes some 130,000 clones, 80% of them seen just once. The material sequenced was PBMCs. Every receptor here comes from a man aged 30 to 45 in good health and CMV-seronegative.

V and J are TRBV2 and TRBJ2-2, with D perhaps matching TRBD2 (6 bases). Trimming shortened V by 11 bases and J by 5 bases, and 18 bases separated the two germline ends. The CDR3 has 14 residues. CDR1 and CDR2 (germline): SNHLY, FYNNEI. The CDR3 bases are TGTGCCGGGGGACGGGACTCCGGGACCGGGGAGCTGTTTTTT. It yields the protein CAGGRDSGTGELFF.

The gene calls are TRBV6-1 and TRBJ2-5, with 7 bases fitting TRBD2. Germline V gene sequence: CDR1 MNHNS, CDR2 SASEGT. The CDR3 is made up of 13 amino acids. V gave up 5 bases and J gave up 2 bases; unmatched junction bases: 2. CDR3 sequence: CASSLAAQETQYF. CDR3 in DNA: TGTGCCAGCAGTCTAGCGGCACAAGAGACCCAGTACTTC.

The chain is built from TRBV7-6 and TRBJ2-3; 10 nucleotides agree with TRBD2. From germline, CDR1 is SGHVS and CDR2 FNYEAQ. The V segment lost 1 base and the J segment 1 base; nucleotides outside the gene matches: 5. The CDR3 spans 17 residues. The CDR3 sequence is CASSLGVAGGGTDTQYF. CDR3 bases: TGTGCCAGCAGCTTAGGAGTAGCGGGGGGTGGCACAGATACGCAGTATTTT.

The chain carries TRBV7-2 and TRBJ2-1; TRBD2 aligns across 11 bases. Germline CDR1 and CDR2: SGHTA and FQGNSA. After removal of 6 bases from V and 8 bases from J, the junction contained 6 bases not matched to a gene. This CDR3 contains 14 residues. The CDR3 DNA reads as TGTGCCAGCAGGCCCGTAGCGGGAGGGGATGAGCAGTTCTTC. Translated, it gives CASRPVAGGDEQFF.

This sequence joins TRBV30 and TRBJ1-1; perhaps TRBD1 as D (6 bases). Trimming stripped 0 bases from V and 10 bases from J, with 12 bases between. The CDR3 consists of 12 residues. Germline lookup yields CDR1 GTSNPN and CDR2 SVGIG (reference sequence). CDR3 in DNA: TGTGCCTGGAGTGTAGGGGGGGTTGGAGCTTTCTTT. Translating it yields CAWSVGGVGAFF.

This sequence joins TRBV2 and TRBJ2-7; TRBD1 might be the D (6 bases). Germline assignment: CDR1 SNHLY and CDR2 FYNNEI. V was clipped by 3 bases and J by 3 bases, with 9 bases between them. The CDR3 is 13 amino acids. CDR3 DNA: TGTGCCAGCAGTGACTACAGGGACTACGAGCAGTACTTC. The encoded protein is CASSDYRDYEQYF.

In this sample, this clone turned up once. The chain links TRBV5-1 to TRBJ2-5, with TRBD2 identical over 14 bases. The CDR3 sequence is 18 residues long. Trimming removed 0 bases from V and 5 bases from J; junction bases left unmatched: 9. The germline V gene has CDR1 SGHRS and CDR2 YFSETQ. CDR3 loop: CASSLGLAGGILLETQYF. The CDR3 DNA follows: TGCGCCAGCAGCTTGGGACTAGCGGGGGGGATTCTATTGGAGACCCAGTACTTC. Combining the CDR3 with reference TRBV5-1 and TRBJ2-5 gives the whole variable domain KAGVTQTPRYLIKTRGQQVTLSCSPISGHRSVSWYQQTPGQGLQFLFEYFSETQRNKGNFPGRFSGRQFSNSRSEMNVSTLELGDSALYLCASSLGLAGGILLETQYFGPGTRLLVL.

This clone was seen only a few times. The rearrangement uses TRBV29-1 and TRBJ1-1, with D perhaps matching TRBD1 (6 bases). Germline V gene sequence: CDR1 SQVTM, CDR2 ANQGSEA. This CDR3 has 13 residues. With 5 bases removed from V and 0 bases from J, the gap between germline ends came to 10 bases. The CDR3 reads CSVRGAVNTEAFF. The CDR3 DNA reads as TGCAGCGTTCGGGGGGCGGTGAACACTGAAGCTTTCTTT.

The CDR3 protein is CASSQDPSGESYEQYF. CDR3 coding DNA: TGCGCCAGCAGCCAAGACCCTAGCGGGGAATCCTACGAGCAGTACTTC. V is TRBV4-3 and J is TRBJ2-7, with 9 bases that match TRBD2. J was trimmed by 1 base and V by 0 bases; bases with no gene match: 4. CDR1 LGHNA and CDR2 YSLEER come from the germline V gene. This CDR3 contains 16 residues.

V usage is TRBV11-2 and J usage is TRBJ1-4; D might be TRBD1 (5 bases). V lost 8 bases, J lost 8 bases, and 6 bases lay in between. CDR1 SGHAT and CDR2 FQNNGV come from the germline V gene. The CDR3 is made up of 10 amino acids. CDR3 nucleotides: TGTGCCAGCCGGGGGGAAAAACTGTTTTTT. This sequence encodes CASRGEKLFF.

The V and J genes are TRBV6-1 and TRBJ1-2; 7 nucleotides align to TRBD1. Germline CDR1 is MNHNS and CDR2 is SASEGT. The V segment lost 6 bases and the J segment 6 bases; nucleotides outside the gene matches: 7. CDR3 size: 13 residues. This CDR3 is CASRLFQGDGYTF. CDR3 in DNA: TGTGCCAGCAGGCTGTTTCAGGGGGATGGCTACACCTTC.

This chain connects TRBV29-1 to TRBJ1-2, with D possibly TRBD1 on 6 matching bases. This CDR3 spans 13 amino acids. The V and J ends lost 5 bases and 1 base respectively, with 11 bases between them. Germline V gene sequence: CDR1 SQVTM, CDR2 ANQGSEA. The DNA for the CDR3 is TGCAGCGTTCGGACAGAGCTTAACTATGGCTACACCTTC. Its translation: CSVRTELNYGYTF.